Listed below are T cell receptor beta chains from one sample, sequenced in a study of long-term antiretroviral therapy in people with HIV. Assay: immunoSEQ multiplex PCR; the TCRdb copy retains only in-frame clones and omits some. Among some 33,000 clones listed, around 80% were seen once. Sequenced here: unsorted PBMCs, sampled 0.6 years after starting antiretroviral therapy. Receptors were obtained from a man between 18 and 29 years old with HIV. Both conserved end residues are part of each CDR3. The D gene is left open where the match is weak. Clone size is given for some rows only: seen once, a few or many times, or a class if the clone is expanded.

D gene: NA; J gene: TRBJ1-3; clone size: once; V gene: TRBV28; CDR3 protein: CASSLGLGSVNTIYF; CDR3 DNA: TGTGCCAGCAGTTTGGGGCTGGGGTCGGTAAACACCATATATTTT
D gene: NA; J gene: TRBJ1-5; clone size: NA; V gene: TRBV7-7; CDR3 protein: CASSLERGQPQHF; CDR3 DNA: TGTGCCAGCAGCTTAGAGCGGGGTCAGCCCCAGCATTTT
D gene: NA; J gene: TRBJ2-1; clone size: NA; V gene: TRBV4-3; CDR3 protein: CASSRETVSSYNEQFF; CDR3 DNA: TGCGCCAGCAGCCGAGAGACAGTTAGCTCCTACAATGAGCAGTTCTTC
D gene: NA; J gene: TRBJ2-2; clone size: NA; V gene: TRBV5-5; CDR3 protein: CASSWTITGELFF; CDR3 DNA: TGTGCCAGCAGCTGGACGATAACCGGGGAGCTGTTTTTT
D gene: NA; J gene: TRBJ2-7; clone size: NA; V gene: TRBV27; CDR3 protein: CASSASAGYEQYF; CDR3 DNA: TGTGCCAGCAGTGCCTCCGCCGGCTACGAGCAGTACTTC
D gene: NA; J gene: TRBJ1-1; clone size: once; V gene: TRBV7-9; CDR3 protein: CASSLDGVTAFF; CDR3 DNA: TGTGCCAGCAGCTTAGATGGGGTGACGGCTTTCTTT
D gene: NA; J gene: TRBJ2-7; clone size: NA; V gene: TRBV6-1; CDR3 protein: CASSENLGEQYF; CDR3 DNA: TGTGCCAGCAGTGAAAATTTGGGCGAGCAGTACTTC
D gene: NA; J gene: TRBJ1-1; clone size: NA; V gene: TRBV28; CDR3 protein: CASSFRSHRAQAFF; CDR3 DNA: TGTGCCAGCAGTTTTAGATCCCACAGGGCCCAAGCTTTCTTT
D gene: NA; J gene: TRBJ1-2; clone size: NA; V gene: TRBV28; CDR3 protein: CASSYGGEGYGYTF; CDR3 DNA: TGTGCCAGCAGTTACGGGGGCGAGGGCTATGGCTACACCTTC
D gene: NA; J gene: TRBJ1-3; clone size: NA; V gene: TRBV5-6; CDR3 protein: CASSQNLNTIYF; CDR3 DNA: TGTGCCAGCAGCCAAAACCTTAACACCATATATTTT
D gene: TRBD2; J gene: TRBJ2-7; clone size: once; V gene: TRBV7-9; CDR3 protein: CASSLNAGGGSTYEQYF; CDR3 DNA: TGTGCCAGCAGCTTAAACGCGGGAGGGGGAAGTACGTACGAGCAGTACTTC
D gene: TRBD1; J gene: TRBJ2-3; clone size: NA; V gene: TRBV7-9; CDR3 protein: CASSLGWTGAFTDTQYF; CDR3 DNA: TGTGCCAGCAGCTTGGGATGGACAGGGGCTTTTACAGATACGCAGTATTTT
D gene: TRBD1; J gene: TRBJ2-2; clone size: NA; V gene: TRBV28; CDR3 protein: CASSSGTENTGELFF; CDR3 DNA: TGTGCCAGCAGCTCCGGGACAGAAAACACCGGGGAGCTGTTTTTT
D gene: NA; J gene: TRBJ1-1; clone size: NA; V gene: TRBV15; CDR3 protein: CATSRGGGGSTEAFF; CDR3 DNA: TGTGCCACCAGCAGAGGGGGAGGGGGTAGCACTGAAGCTTTCTTT
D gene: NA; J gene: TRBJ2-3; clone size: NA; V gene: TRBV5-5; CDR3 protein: CASSLEGGRVGDTQYF; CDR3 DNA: TGTGCCAGCAGCTTGGAAGGAGGCAGGGTCGGAGATACGCAGTATTTT
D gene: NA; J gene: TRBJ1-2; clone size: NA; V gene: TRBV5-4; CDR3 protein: CASSLGQGGEYGYTF; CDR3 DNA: TGTGCCAGCAGCTTGGGGCAGGGAGGGGAATATGGCTACACCTTC
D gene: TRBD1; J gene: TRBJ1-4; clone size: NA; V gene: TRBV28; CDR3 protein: CASSLYRGEKLFF; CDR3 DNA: TGTGCCAGCAGTTTATACAGGGGTGAAAAACTGTTTTTT
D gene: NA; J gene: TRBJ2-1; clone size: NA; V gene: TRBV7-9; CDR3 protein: CASSLGDTFNEQFF; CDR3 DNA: TGTGCCAGCAGCTTAGGGGACACTTTCAATGAGCAGTTCTTC
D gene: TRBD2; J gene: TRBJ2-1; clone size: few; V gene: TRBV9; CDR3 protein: CASSVTSGSKNEQFF; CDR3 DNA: TGTGCCAGCAGCGTAACTAGCGGGAGTAAGAATGAGCAGTTCTTC
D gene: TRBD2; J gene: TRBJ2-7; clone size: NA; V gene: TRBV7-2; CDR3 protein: CASSLATSGSSEQYF; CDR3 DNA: TGTGCCAGCAGCTTAGCGACTAGCGGGAGTAGCGAGCAGTACTTC
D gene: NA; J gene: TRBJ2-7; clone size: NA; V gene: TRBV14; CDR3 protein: CASSPAGDSYEQYF; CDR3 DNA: TGTGCCAGCAGTCCCGCTGGGGATTCCTACGAGCAGTACTTC
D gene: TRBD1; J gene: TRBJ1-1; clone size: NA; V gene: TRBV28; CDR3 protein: CASSTTTGITEAFF; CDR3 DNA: TGTGCCAGCAGTACAACGACAGGGATCACTGAAGCTTTCTTT
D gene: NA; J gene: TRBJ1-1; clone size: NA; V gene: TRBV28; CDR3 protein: CASRLGERTEAFF; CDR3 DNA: TGTGCCAGCCGCCTTGGGGAGAGAACTGAAGCTTTCTTT
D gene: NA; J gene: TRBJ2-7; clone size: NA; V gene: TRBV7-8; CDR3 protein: CASSRRIAGQTYEQYF; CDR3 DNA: TGTGCCAGCAGCCGCCGTATAGCGGGACAGACTTACGAGCAGTACTTC
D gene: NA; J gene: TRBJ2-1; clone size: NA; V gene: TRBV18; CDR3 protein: CASSPDWRGEQFF; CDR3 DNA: TGTGCCAGCTCACCAGACTGGCGGGGTGAGCAGTTCTTC
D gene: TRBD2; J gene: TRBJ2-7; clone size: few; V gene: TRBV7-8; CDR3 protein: CASRTSGRDEQYF; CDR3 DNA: TGTGCCAGCAGGACTAGCGGGAGAGACGAGCAGTACTTC
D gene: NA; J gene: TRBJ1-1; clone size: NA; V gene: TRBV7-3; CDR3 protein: CASSRLGKNTEAFF; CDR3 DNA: TGTGCCAGCAGCCGCCTGGGCAAGAACACTGAAGCTTTCTTT
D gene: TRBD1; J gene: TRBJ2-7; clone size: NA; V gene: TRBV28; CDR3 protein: CASNTPGQVDSPYGYEQYF; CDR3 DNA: TGTGCCAGCAACACCCCGGGACAGGTAGATTCCCCATATGGGTACGAGCAGTACTTC
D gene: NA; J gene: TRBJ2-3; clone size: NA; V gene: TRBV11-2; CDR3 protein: CASRRGGRSHADTQYF; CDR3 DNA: TGTGCCAGCAGGCGGGGAGGCAGGTCGCATGCAGATACGCAGTATTTT
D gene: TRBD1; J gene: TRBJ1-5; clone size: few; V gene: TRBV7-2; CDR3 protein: CASSLGQGTNQPQHF; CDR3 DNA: TGTGCCAGCAGCTTAGGACAGGGGACCAATCAGCCCCAGCATTTT
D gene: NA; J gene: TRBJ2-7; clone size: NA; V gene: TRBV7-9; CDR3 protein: CASSLMRAEQYF; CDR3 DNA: TGTGCCAGCAGCTTAATGCGGGCCGAGCAGTACTTC
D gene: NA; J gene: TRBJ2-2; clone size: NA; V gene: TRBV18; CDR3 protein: CASSSYGGLNTGELFF; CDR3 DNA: TGTGCCAGCTCATCCTATGGTGGCCTGAACACCGGGGAGCTGTTTTTT
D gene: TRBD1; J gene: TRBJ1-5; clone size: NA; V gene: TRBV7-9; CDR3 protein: CASSGDRGVGQPQHF; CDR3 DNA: TGTGCCAGCAGCGGAGACAGGGGGGTAGGTCAGCCCCAGCATTTT
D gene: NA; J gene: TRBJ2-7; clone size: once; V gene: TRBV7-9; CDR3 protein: CASSLPGRYEQYF; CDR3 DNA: TGTGCCAGCAGCCTCCCGGGACGGTACGAGCAGTACTTC
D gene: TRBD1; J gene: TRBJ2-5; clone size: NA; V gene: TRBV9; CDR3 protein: CASSVEGSPGGTQYF; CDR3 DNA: TGTGCCAGCAGCGTAGAGGGCTCCCCAGGGGGGACCCAGTACTTC
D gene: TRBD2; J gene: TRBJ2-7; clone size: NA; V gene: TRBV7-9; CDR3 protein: CASVLAGSSYEQYF; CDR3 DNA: TGTGCCAGTGTACTAGCGGGAAGCTCCTACGAGCAGTACTTC
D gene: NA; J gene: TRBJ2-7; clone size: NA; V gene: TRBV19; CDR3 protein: CASSRRTGTLQQYF; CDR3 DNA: TGTGCCAGTAGTAGACGGACCGGGACTCTCCAACAGTACTTC
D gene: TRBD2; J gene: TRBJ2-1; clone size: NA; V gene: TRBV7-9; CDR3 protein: CASSPRGRYNEQFF; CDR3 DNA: TGTGCCAGCAGCCCCCGCGGGAGATACAATGAGCAGTTCTTC
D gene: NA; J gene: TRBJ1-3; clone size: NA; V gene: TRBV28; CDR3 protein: CASSLWPTNSGNTIYF; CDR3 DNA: TGTGCCAGCAGTTTATGGCCAACGAACTCTGGAAACACCATATATTTT
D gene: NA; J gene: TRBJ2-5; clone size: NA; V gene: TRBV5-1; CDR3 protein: CASSFRPRETQYF; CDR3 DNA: TGCGCCAGCAGCTTCAGACCGAGAGAGACCCAGTACTTC
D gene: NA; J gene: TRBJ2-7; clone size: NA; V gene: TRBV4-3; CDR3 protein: CASSQLRGVSYEQYF; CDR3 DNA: TGCGCCAGCAGCCAGCTTAGGGGGGTAAGCTACGAGCAGTACTTC
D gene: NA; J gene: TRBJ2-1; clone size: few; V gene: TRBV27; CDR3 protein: CASSFGGKVEQFF; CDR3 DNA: TGTGCCAGCAGTTTTGGCGGGAAGGTTGAGCAGTTCTTC
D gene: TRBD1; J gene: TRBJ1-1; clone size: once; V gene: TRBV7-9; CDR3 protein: CASSHLPGQGSPNTEAFF; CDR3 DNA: TGTGCCAGCAGCCACCTACCGGGACAGGGTAGCCCGAACACTGAAGCTTTCTTT
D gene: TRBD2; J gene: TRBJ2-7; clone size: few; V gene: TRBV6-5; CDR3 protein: CASRPGTSGRYEQYF; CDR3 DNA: TGTGCCAGCAGGCCTGGGACTAGCGGACGATACGAGCAGTACTTC
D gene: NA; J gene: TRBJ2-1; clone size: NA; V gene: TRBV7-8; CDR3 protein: CASSRGDYNEQFF; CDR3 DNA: TGTGCCAGCAGCAGGGGAGACTACAATGAGCAGTTCTTC
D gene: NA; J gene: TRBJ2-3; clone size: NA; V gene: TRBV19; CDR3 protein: CASSIDQRGTDTQYF; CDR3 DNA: TGTGCCAGTAGTATAGATCAAAGGGGCACAGATACGCAGTATTTT
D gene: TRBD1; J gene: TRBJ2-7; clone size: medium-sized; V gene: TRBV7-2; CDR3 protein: CASSPRRDSNHEQYF; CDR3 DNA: TGTGCCAGCAGCCCCCGTAGGGACAGTAACCACGAGCAGTACTTC
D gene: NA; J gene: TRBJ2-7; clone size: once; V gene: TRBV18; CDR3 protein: CASSLSVEGREYF; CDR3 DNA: TGTGCCAGCTCACTTTCCGTGGAGGGTAGGGAGTACTTC
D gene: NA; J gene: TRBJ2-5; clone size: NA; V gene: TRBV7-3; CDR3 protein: CASSLTFGETQYF; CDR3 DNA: TGTGCCAGCAGCTTAACGTTCGGAGAGACCCAGTACTTC
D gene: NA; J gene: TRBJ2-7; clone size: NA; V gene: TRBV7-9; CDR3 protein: CASSFLGPPGGGARLEQYF; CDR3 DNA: TGTGCCAGCAGCTTCTTGGGACCCCCTGGAGGGGGAGCACGGCTCGAGCAGTACTTC
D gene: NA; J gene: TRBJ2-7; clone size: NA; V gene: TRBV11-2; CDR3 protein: CASSYGSQGSYEQYF; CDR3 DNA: TGTGCCAGCAGCTATGGATCCCAAGGGTCCTACGAGCAGTACTTC
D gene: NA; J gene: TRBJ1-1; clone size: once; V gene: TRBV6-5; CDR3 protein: CASSYPGSRHF; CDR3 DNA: TGTGCCAGCAGTTACCCTGGCTCCCGACATTTT
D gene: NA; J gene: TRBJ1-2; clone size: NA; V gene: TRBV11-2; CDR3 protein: CASSRNRDYGYTF; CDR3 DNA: TGTGCCAGCAGCCGGAACAGGGATTATGGCTACACCTTC
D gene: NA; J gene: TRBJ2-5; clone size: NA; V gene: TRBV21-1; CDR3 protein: CASRVAGEQETQYF; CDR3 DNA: TGTGCCAGCAGGGTAGCGGGAGAACAGGAGACCCAGTACTTC
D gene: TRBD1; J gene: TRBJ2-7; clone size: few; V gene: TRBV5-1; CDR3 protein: CASSLTGGSREQYF; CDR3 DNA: TGCGCCAGCAGCCTGACAGGGGGATCGCGTGAGCAGTACTTC
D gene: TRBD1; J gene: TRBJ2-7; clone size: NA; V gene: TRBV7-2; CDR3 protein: CASSSGTGKYEQYF; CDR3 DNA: TGTGCCAGCAGCTCCGGGACAGGGAAATACGAGCAGTACTTC
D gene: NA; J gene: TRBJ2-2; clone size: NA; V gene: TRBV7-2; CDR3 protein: CASSRRRTNTGELFF; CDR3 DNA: TGTGCCAGCAGCCGGAGGCGGACTAACACCGGGGAGCTGTTTTTT
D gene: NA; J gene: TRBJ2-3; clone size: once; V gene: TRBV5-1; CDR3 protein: CASSLYPGTDTQYF; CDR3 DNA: TGCGCCAGCAGCCTTTATCCAGGGACAGATACGCAGTATTTT